The entry that follows covers one T cell receptor (beta chain) sequence. Its antigen remains unknown. Selected positively for CCR7 and CD45RO-negative, naive CD8 cells excluded terminally differentiated effector memory CD45RA+ cells. This sample was included in a study of shared clonotypes between healthy human individuals. Study conclusions and caveats: Blood was the sole source, and tissue repertoires probably differ. In the sorted subsets, rarefaction showed sequencing was incomplete despite large depth. Clonotype sharing across several donors was observed for about 5.5% of naive CD4 clonotypes. Naive subsets generally had larger estimated richness than memory subsets.

TCRdb's copy holds only in-frame clones and misses some; the assay was immunoSEQ multiplex PCR. The sample records over 2 million clones, approximately 94% being singletons. The sequencing input was naive CD8+ T cells sorted from blood. The sequence came from a man between 18 and 29 years old in good health.

The CDR3 sequence is CASGSDYEQYF. CDR3 coding DNA: TGTGCCAGCGGATCAGACTACGAGCAGTACTTC. The rearrangement links TRBV28 to TRBJ2-7, with no clear D. CDR3 length: 11 amino acids. The germline gives CDR1 MDHEN, CDR2 SYDVKM. The V end lost 8 bases, the J end lost 3 bases, and 8 bases lay between the germline ends. The variable domain in full, with the rest retrieved from reference TRBV28 and TRBJ2-7, is DVKVTQSSRYLVKRTGEKVFLECVQDMDHENMFWYRQDPGLGLRLIYFSYDVKMKEKGDIPEGYSVSREKKERFSLILESASTNQTSMYLCASGSDYEQYFGPGTRLTVT.